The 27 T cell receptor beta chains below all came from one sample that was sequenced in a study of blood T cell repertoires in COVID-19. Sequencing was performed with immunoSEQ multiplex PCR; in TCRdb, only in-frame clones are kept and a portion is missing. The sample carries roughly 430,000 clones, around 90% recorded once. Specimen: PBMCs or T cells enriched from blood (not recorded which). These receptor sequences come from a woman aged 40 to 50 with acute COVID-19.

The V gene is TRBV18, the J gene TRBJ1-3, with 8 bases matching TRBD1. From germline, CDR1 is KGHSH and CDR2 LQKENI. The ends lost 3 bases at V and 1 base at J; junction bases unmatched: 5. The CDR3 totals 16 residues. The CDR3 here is CASSPYDRGSGNTIYF. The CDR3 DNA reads TGTGCCAGCTCACCTTACGACAGGGGTTCTGGAAACACCATATATTTT.

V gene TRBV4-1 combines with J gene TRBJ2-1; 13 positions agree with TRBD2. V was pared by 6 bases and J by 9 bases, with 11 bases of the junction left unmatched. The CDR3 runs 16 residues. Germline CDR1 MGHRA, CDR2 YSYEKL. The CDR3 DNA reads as TGCGCCAGCAGTCCTCTACTAGCGGGGGGGCCAGTTGAGCAGTTCTTC. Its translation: CASSPLLAGGPVEQFF.

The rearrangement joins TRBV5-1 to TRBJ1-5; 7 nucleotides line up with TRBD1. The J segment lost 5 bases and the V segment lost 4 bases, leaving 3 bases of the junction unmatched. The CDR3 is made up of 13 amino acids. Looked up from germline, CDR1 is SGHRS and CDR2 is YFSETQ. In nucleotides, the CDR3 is TGCGCCAGCAGCGTCGACAGGGATCAGCCCCAGCATTTT. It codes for CASSVDRDQPQHF.

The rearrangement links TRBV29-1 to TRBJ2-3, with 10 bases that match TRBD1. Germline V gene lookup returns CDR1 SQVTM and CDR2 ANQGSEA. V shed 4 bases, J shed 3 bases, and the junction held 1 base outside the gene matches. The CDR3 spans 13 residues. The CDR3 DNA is TGCAGCGTTGTGGACAGGGGGACAGATACGCAGTATTTT. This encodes CSVVDRGTDTQYF.

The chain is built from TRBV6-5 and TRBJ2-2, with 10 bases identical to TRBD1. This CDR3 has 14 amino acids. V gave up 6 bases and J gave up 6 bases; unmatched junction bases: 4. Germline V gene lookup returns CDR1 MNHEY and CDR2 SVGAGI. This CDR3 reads CASRDRGRPGELFF. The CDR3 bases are TGTGCCAGCAGAGACAGGGGGCGACCCGGGGAGCTGTTTTTT.

The CDR3 sequence is CATSRDRGDSYEQYF. CDR3 coding DNA: TGTGCCACCAGCAGAGATCGGGGGGACTCCTACGAGCAGTACTTC. V gene TRBV15 combines with J gene TRBJ2-7; TRBD2 aligns across 7 bases. The CDR3 is 15 amino acids. Losses at the gene ends were 0 bases for V and 0 bases for J; bases not matched to a gene: 2. Germline-derived CDR1 and CDR2 are LNHNV and YYDKDF (reference sequence).

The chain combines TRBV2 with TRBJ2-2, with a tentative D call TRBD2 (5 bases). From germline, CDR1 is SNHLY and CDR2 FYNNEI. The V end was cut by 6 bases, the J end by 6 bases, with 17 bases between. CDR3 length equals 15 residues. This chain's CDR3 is CASSNPLTSPGELFF. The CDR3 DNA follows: TGTGCCAGCAGCAACCCCCTAACTAGTCCCGGGGAGCTGTTTTTT.

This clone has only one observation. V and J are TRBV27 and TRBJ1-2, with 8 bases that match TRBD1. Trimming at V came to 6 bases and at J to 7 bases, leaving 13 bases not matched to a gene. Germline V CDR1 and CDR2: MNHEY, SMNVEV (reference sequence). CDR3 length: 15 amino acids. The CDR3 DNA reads TGTGCCAGCAGGCAGGGGGCTGGCGGCTTTGGTGGCTACACCTTC. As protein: CASRQGAGGFGGYTF.

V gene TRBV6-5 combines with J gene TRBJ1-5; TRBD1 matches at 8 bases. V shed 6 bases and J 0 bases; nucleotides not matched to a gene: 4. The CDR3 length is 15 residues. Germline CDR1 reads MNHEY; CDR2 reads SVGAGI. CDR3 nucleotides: TGTGCCAGCAGGTTGACAGGGGTTAGCAATCAGCCCCAGCATTTT. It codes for CASRLTGVSNQPQHF.

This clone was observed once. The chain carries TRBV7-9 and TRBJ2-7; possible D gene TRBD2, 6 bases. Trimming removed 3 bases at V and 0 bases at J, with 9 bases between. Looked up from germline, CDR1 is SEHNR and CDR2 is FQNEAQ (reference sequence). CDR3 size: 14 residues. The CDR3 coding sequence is TGTGCCAGCAGCTTTGCGGGGAGCTCCTACGAGCAGTACTTC. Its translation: CASSFAGSSYEQYF. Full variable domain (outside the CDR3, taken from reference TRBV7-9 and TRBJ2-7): DTGVSQNPRHKITKRGQNVTFRCDPISEHNRLYWYRQTLGQGPEFLTYFQNEAQLEKSRLLSDRFSAERPKGSFSTLEIQRTEQGDSAMYLCASSFAGSSYEQYFGPGTRLTVT.

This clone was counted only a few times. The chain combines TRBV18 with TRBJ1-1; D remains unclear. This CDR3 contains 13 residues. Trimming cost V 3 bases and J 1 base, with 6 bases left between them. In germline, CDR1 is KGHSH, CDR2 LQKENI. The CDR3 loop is CASSPAQNTEAFF. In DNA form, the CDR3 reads TGTGCCAGCTCACCGGCCCAGAACACTGAAGCTTTCTTT. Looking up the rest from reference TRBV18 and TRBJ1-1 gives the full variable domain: NAGVMQNPRHLVRRRGQEARLRCSPMKGHSHVYWYRQLPEEGLKFMVYLQKENIIDESGMPKERFSAEFPKEGPSILRIQQVVRGDSAAYFCASSPAQNTEAFFGQGTRLTVV.

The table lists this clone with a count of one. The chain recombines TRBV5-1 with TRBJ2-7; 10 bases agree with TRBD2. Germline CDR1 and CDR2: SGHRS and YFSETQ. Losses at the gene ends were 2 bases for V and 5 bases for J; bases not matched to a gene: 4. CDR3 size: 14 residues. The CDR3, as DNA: TGCGCCAGCAGCTTAAGCGGGGGGGCTCACGAGCAGTACTTC. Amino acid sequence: CASSLSGGAHEQYF.

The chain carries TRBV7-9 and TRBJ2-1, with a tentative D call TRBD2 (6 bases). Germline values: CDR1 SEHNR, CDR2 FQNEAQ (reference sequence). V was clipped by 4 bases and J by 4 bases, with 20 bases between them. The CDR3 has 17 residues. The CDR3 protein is CASSSPFPRGRYNEQFF. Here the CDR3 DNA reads TGTGCCAGCAGCTCTCCGTTTCCGCGGGGAAGATACAATGAGCAGTTCTTC.

CDR3 residues: CAIRDRGFSPLHF. CDR3 in DNA: TGTGCCATTCGTGACAGGGGGTTTTCACCCCTCCACTTT. The rearrangement uses TRBV6-5 and TRBJ1-6, with 9 bases aligning to TRBD1. This CDR3 has 13 amino acids. J lost 9 bases, V lost 10 bases, and 7 bases had no gene match. Germline V gene lookup returns CDR1 MNHEY and CDR2 SVGAGI.

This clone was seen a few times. CDR3 residues: CASRKRQATDPAFF. The CDR3 bases are TGCGCCAGCAGGAAACGACAGGCCACCGATCCGGCTTTCTTT. The V call is TRBV10-2, the J call TRBJ1-1; weak D call: TRBD1 (6 bases). V was clipped by 6 bases and J by 11 bases, with 22 bases between them. Germline V gene data show CDR1 as WSHSY and CDR2 as SAAADI. This CDR3 is built from 14 residues.

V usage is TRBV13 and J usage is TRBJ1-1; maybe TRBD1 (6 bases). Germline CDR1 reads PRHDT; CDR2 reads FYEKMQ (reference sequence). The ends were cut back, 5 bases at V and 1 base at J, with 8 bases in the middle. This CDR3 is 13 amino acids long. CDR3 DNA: TGTGCCAGCAGCGCGGACAGGAACACTGAAGCTTTCTTT. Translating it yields CASSADRNTEAFF.

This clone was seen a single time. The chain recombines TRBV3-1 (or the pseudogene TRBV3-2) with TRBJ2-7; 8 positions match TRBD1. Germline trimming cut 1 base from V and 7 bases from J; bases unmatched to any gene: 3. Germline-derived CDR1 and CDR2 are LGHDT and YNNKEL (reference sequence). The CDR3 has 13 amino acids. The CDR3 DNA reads TGTGCCAGCAGCCAAGCGAGACAGGGGGAGCAGTACTTC. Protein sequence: CASSQARQGEQYF.

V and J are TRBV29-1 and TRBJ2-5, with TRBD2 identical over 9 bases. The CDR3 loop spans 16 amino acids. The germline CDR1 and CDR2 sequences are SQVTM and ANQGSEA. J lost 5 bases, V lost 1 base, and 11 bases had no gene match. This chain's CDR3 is CSVEAARGGLIETQYF. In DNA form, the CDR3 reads TGCAGCGTTGAAGCGGCGCGGGGGGGCCTGATTGAGACCCAGTACTTC.

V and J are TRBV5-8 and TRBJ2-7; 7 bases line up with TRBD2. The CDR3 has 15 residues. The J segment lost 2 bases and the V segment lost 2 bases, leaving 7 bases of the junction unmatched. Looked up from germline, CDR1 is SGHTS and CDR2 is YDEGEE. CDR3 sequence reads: CASSFSWGGAYEQYF. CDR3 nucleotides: TGTGCCAGCAGCTTCTCCTGGGGGGGGGCCTACGAGCAGTACTTC. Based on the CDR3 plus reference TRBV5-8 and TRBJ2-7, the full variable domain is EAGVTQSPTHLIKTRGQQATLRCSPISGHTSVYWYQQALGLGLQFLLWYDEGEERNRGNFPPRFSGRQFPNYSSELNVNALELEDSALYLCASSFSWGGAYEQYFGPGTRLTVT.

The CDR3 loop reads CASSGLQGANQPQHF. The CDR3 nucleotides are TGTGCCAGCAGCGGATTACAGGGGGCCAATCAGCCCCAGCATTTT. The chain couples TRBV11-2 to TRBJ1-5; 9 bases fit TRBD1. Per the germline V gene, CDR1 is SGHAT and CDR2 is FQNNGV. V lost 5 bases and J lost 3; bases outside the gene matches: 5. The CDR3 is 15 residues long. The full variable domain, in which reference TRBV11-2 and TRBJ1-5 provide the parts outside the CDR3, is EAGVAQSPRYKIIEKRQSVAFWCNPISGHATLYWYQQILGQGPKLLIQFQNNGVVDDSQLPKDRFSAERLKGVDSTLKIQPAKLEDSAVYLCASSGLQGANQPQHFGDGTRLSIL.

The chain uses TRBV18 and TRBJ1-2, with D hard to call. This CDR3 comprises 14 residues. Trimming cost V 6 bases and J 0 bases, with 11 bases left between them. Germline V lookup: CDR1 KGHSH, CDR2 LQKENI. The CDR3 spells CASSRGPTNYGYTF. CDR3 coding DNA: TGTGCCAGCTCCAGAGGGCCAACTAACTATGGCTACACCTTC.

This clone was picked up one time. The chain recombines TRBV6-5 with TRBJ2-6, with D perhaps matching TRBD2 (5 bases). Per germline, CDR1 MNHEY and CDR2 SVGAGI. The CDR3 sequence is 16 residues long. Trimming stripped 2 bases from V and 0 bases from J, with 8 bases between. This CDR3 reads CASSYGRGSGANVLTF. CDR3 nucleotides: TGTGCCAGCAGTTACGGTCGGGGCTCTGGGGCCAACGTCCTGACTTTC.

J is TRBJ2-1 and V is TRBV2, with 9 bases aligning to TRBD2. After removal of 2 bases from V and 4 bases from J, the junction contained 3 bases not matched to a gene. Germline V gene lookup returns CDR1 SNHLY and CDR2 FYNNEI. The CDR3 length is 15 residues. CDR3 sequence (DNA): TGTGCCAGCAGTGAATCGGCGGGGGGGTACAATGAGCAGTTCTTC. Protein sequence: CASSESAGGYNEQFF.

The CDR3 here is CASSQDSSKLEQFF. Written as DNA, the CDR3 is TGTGCCAGCAGCCAAGACTCGAGCAAGCTAGAGCAGTTCTTC. This chain uses TRBV4-2 with TRBJ2-1; D is unclear. Germline V gene lookup returns CDR1 LGHNA and CDR2 YNFKEQ. The CDR3 loop spans 14 amino acids. The ends were cut back, 0 bases at V and 10 bases at J, with 13 bases in the middle.

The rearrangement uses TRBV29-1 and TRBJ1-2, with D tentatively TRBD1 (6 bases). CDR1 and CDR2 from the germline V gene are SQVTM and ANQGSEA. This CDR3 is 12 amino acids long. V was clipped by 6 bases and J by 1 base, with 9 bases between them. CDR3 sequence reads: CSVLGGNYGYTF. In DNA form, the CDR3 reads TGCAGCGTCCTAGGGGGTAACTATGGCTACACCTTC.

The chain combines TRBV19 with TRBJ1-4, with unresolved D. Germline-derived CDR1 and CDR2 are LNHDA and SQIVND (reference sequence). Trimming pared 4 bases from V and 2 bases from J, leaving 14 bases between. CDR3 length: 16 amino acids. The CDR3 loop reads CASSTLAGRTNEKLFF. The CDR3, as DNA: TGTGCCAGTAGTACACTCGCGGGTAGGACTAATGAAAAACTGTTTTTT.

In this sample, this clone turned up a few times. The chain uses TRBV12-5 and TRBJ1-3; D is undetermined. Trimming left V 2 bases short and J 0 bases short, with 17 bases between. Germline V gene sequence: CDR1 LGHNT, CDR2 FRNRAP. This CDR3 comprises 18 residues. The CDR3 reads CASGLSGNTVSSGNTIYF. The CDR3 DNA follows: TGTGCTAGTGGTTTGTCGGGAAATACAGTTAGCTCTGGAAACACCATATATTTT.